This passage covers 6 T cell receptor beta chains from one sample sequenced in a study of graft-versus-host responses after intestinal transplantation. The assay was immunoSEQ multiplex PCR, and TCRdb's table has in-frame clones only and misses some. The table shows over 85,000 clones, with around 93% occurring only once. These receptors' antigens are unknown. Sequenced here: unstimulated CD8+ T cells sorted from spleen or lymph node cells, sampled before intestinal transplant. Receptors originate from a human donor who received an intestinal transplant.

The CDR3 here is CASSPERGTSGANTDTQYF. The CDR3 bases are TGCGCCAGCAGCCCGGAACGAGGGACTAGCGGGGCTAATACAGATACGCAGTATTTT. This chain connects TRBV5-1 to TRBJ2-3; 13 bases align to TRBD2. Germline assignment: CDR1 SGHRS and CDR2 YFSETQ. The CDR3 is 19 residues long. J was trimmed by 3 bases and V by 4 bases; bases with no gene match: 14.

V is TRBV30 and J is TRBJ2-5, with D perhaps being TRBD1 or TRBD2 (6 bases each). The CDR3 is 15 amino acids. Germline lookup yields CDR1 GTSNPN and CDR2 SVGIG (reference sequence). The V and J ends lost 1 base and 1 base respectively, with 13 bases between them. CDR3 DNA sequence: TGTGCCTGGAGTGGGGGGGCGGGTTTCCAAGAGACCCAGTACTTC. Translating it yields CAWSGGAGFQETQYF.

The chain combines TRBV28 with TRBJ1-1; no clear D. V lost 3 bases and J 1 base, leaving 12 bases between the germline ends. This CDR3 region has 15 residues. Germline V gene data show CDR1 as MDHEN and CDR2 as SYDVKM. This CDR3 is CASSFVSSGNTEAFF. The CDR3 DNA sequence: TGTGCCAGCAGTTTTGTTTCATCAGGGAACACTGAAGCTTTCTTT. Drawing the rest from reference TRBV28 and TRBJ1-1, the complete variable domain is DVKVTQSSRYLVKRTGEKVFLECVQDMDHENMFWYRQDPGLGLRLIYFSYDVKMKEKGDIPEGYSVSREKKERFSLILESASTNQTSMYLCASSFVSSGNTEAFFGQGTRLTVV.

The chain has TRBV5-1 and TRBJ2-7; D is possibly TRBD1 (7 bases). Trimming pared 2 bases from V and 4 bases from J, leaving 16 bases between. Germline V gives CDR1 SGHRS, CDR2 YFSETQ. CDR3 length: 15 amino acids. CDR3 loop: CASSFDPGGNYEQYF. The DNA of the CDR3 is TGCGCCAGCAGCTTTGATCCAGGGGGGAATTACGAGCAGTACTTC.

The chain links TRBV5-4 to TRBJ1-1; possible D gene TRBD1, 6 bases. Germline V gene lookup returns CDR1 SGHNT and CDR2 YYREEE (reference sequence). Trimming pared 7 bases from V and 6 bases from J, leaving 22 bases between. The CDR3 runs 15 residues. The CDR3 reads CASWWGTQGLPEAFF. In nucleotides, the CDR3 is TGTGCCAGCTGGTGGGGTACACAGGGACTGCCTGAAGCTTTCTTT. Combining the CDR3 with reference TRBV5-4 and TRBJ1-1 gives the whole variable domain ETGVTQSPTHLIKTRGQQVTLRCSSQSGHNTVSWYQQALGQGPQFIFQYYREEENGRGNFPPRFSGLQFPNYSSELNVNALELDDSALYLCASWWGTQGLPEAFFGQGTRLTVV.

The chain employs TRBV9 and TRBJ2-7; tentatively, D is TRBD1 or TRBD2 (6 bases each). The CDR3 has 14 residues. CDR1 SGDLS and CDR2 YYNGEE come from the germline V gene. The germline V and J ends were trimmed by 0 bases and 5 bases, with 12 bases remaining between them. This CDR3 is CASSVGSRGDEQYF. In DNA form, the CDR3 reads TGTGCCAGCAGCGTAGGAAGTAGGGGGGACGAGCAGTACTTC.